This entry concerns a single T cell receptor beta chain. Per germline, CDR1 MRHNA and CDR2 SNTAGT. V lost 7 bases to trimming and J lost 2 bases, with 18 bases between them. This CDR3 region has 15 residues. This entry comes from a study of shared clonotypes between healthy human individuals. This table comes from immunoSEQ multiplex PCR, and its TCRdb copy is limited to in-frame clones, with some not included. The sample lists 2 million to 2.5 million clones, approximately 94% seen once, with more than 0.1% in the top ten. Sequencing was done on a sample of naive CD4+ T cells sorted from blood. As for subset: CD45RA+ positively selected. This sequence was found in a man aged 18 to 30 in good health. This chain links TRBV6-4 with TRBJ2-7; no reliable D call. CDR3 sequence (DNA): TGTGCCAGCATCCAGCGAAGGGAAGCCCCCTACGAGCAGTACTTC. It specifies CASIQRREAPYEQYF.